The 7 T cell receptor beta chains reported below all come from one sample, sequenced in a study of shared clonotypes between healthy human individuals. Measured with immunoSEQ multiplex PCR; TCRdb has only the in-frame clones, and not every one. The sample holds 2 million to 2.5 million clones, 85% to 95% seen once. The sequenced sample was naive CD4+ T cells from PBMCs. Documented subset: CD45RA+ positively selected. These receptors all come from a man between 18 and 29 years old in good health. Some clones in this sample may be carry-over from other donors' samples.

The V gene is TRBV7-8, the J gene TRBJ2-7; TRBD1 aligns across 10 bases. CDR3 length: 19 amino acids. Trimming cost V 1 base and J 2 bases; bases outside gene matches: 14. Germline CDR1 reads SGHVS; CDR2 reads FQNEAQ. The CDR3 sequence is CASSLVARDRGFPPYEQYF. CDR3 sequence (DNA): TGTGCCAGCAGCTTAGTGGCCCGGGACAGGGGTTTCCCCCCCTACGAGCAGTACTTC.

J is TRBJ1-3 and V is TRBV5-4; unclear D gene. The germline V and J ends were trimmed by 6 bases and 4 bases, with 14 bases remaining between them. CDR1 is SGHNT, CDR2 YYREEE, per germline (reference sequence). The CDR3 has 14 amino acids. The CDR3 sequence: CASILGRRGNTIYF. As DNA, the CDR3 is TGTGCCAGCATCCTAGGGCGGAGAGGAAACACCATATATTTT. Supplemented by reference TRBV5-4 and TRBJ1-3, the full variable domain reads ETGVTQSPTHLIKTRGQQVTLRCSSQSGHNTVSWYQQALGQGPQFIFQYYREEENGRGNFPPRFSGLQFPNYSSELNVNALELDDSALYLCASILGRRGNTIYFGEGSWLTVV.

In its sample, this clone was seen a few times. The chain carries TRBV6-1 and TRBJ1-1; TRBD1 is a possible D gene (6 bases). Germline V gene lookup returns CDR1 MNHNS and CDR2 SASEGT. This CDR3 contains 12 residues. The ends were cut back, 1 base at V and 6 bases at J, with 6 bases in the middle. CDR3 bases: TGTGCCAGCAGTGAAGGGACAGCTGAAGCTTTCTTT. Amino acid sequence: CASSEGTAEAFF.

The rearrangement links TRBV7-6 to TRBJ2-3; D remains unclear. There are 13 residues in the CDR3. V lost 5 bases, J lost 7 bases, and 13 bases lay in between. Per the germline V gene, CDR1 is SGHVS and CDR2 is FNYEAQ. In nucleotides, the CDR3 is TGTGCCAGCAGCCCAACTTATGTCCATACGCAGTATTTT. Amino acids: CASSPTYVHTQYF.

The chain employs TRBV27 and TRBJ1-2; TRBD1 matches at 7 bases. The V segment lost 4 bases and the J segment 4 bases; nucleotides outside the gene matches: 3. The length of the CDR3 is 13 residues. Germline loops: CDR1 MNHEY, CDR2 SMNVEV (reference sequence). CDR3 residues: CASSSTGRYGYTF. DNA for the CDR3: TGTGCCAGCAGTTCGACAGGGCGCTATGGCTACACCTTC.

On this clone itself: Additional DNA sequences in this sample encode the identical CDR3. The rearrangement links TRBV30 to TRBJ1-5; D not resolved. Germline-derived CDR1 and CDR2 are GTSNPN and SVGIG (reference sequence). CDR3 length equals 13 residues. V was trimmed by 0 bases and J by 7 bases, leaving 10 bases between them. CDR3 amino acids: CAWSVGLNQPQHF. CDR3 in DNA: TGTGCCTGGAGTGTGGGCCTAAACCAGCCCCAGCATTTT.

Written as DNA, the CDR3 is TGTGCCAGCAGCTCCATTGGGGAGGGGGACTCGCGCGGCTACACCTTC. This translates into CASSSIGEGDSRGYTF. This chain connects TRBV5-6 to TRBJ1-2; possibly TRBD1 for D (6 bases). With 3 bases removed from V and 8 bases from J, the gap between germline ends came to 23 bases. Germline V gene sequence: CDR1 SGHDT, CDR2 YYEEEE. The CDR3 is 16 residues long.